The 9 T cell receptor beta chains in this list originate from one sample, sequenced in a study of blood T cell repertoires in COVID-19. Libraries were prepared by immunoSEQ multiplex PCR; TCRdb keeps only in-frame clonotypes and omits some of them. Of around 160,000 clones listed, 70% to 90% are singletons. Specimen: PBMCs or T cells enriched from blood (not recorded which). The receptors come from a woman aged 25 to 39 with acute COVID-19.

J is TRBJ2-7 and V is TRBV5-1, with TRBD1 as a possible D gene (6 bases). V lost 3 bases, J lost 4 bases, and 17 bases lay in between. Looked up from germline, CDR1 is SGHRS and CDR2 is YFSETQ. The CDR3 consists of 15 residues. The CDR3, as DNA: TGCGCCAGCAGCTCAAACACCGGACAGCTATACGAGCAGTACTTC. It specifies CASSSNTGQLYEQYF.

This clone has just a few counts. This CDR3 reads CASSPTGPYGYTF. CDR3 in DNA: TGTGCCAGCAGCCCGACAGGACCCTATGGCTACACCTTC. The genes are TRBV7-8 and TRBJ1-2, with D possibly matching TRBD1 (6 bases). The V end was cut by 5 bases, the J end by 4 bases, with 11 bases between. The CDR3 has 13 residues. Germline values: CDR1 SGHVS, CDR2 FQNEAQ.

The chain combines TRBV7-3 with TRBJ2-7, with 7 bases lining up with TRBD2. CDR1 is SGHTA and CDR2 is FQGTGA in the germline V gene. The junction had 10 bases not matched to a gene; V was cut back by 5 bases and J by 6 bases. The CDR3 has 14 residues. DNA for the CDR3: TGTGCCAGCAGCCCGTCGGGGGGTCGTTCCGAGCAGTACTTC. Its protein product is CASSPSGGRSEQYF. The whole variable domain, filled in from reference TRBV7-3 and TRBJ2-7, reads GAGVSQTPSNKVTEKGKYVELRCDPISGHTALYWYRQSLGQGPEFLIYFQGTGAADDSGLPNDRFFAVRPEGSVSTLKIQRTERGDSAVYLCASSPSGGRSEQYFGPGTRLTVT.

The chain recombines TRBV9 with TRBJ2-1; maybe TRBD2 (5 bases). Trimming removed 0 bases from V and 1 base from J, with 17 bases in between. Per the germline V gene, CDR1 is SGDLS and CDR2 is YYNGEE. The CDR3 is 18 residues long. The CDR3 nucleotides are TGTGCCAGCAGCGTAGGGATTAGAGGGAATACTTCCTACAATGAGCAGTTCTTC. Translating gives CASSVGIRGNTSYNEQFF.

The chain couples TRBV7-2 to TRBJ2-3, with D possibly TRBD2 on 6 matching bases. V was cut by 5 bases and J by 2 bases, with 20 bases left in between. CDR3 length equals 17 residues. The V gene's germline CDR1 is SGHTA and CDR2 FQGNSA. The CDR3 here is CASSPRGAEGSTDTQYF. The CDR3 coding sequence is TGTGCCAGCAGCCCGCGTGGAGCGGAGGGTTCCACAGATACGCAGTATTTT.

The chain combines TRBV7-8 with TRBJ1-5, with a weak D call TRBD1 (5 bases). Per the germline V gene, CDR1 is SGHVS and CDR2 is FQNEAQ. The CDR3 has 14 residues. Deletions cut 5 bases from V and 2 bases from J, with 10 bases between. The CDR3 region has the DNA TGTGCCAGCAGCGGGGTGGGGCGCAATCAGCCCCAGCATTTT. Its translation is CASSGVGRNQPQHF.

This clone appeared once. V is TRBV19 and J is TRBJ2-5; 8 nucleotides align to TRBD2. The CDR3 is 11 amino acids. CDR1 and CDR2 (germline): LNHDA, SQIVND (reference sequence). Here the CDR3 DNA reads TGTGCTAGCGGGGCACAAGAGACCCAGTACTTC. Translation: CASGAQETQYF.

V is TRBV5-6 and J is TRBJ1-5; no clear D gene. V was clipped by 7 bases and J by 1 base, with 15 bases between them. Germline V gene data show CDR1 as SGHDT and CDR2 as YYEEEE. The CDR3 length is 15 residues. The CDR3 region is CASSRRGWSNQPQHF. The CDR3 DNA reads TGTGCCAGCTCTCGTCGAGGGTGGAGCAATCAGCCCCAGCATTTT.

The chain carries TRBV27 and TRBJ1-5; TRBD1 might be the D (6 bases). V was shortened by 3 bases and J by 6 bases, with 21 bases between the two germline ends. The CDR3 is 17 amino acids. The germline CDR1 and CDR2 sequences are MNHEY and SMNVEV (reference sequence). CDR3 nucleotide sequence: TGTGCCAGCAGTTTTTCCTCAGGGGCTGGTGGCGGTCAGCCCCAGCATTTT. Protein: CASSFSSGAGGGQPQHF.